This TCR beta chain was obtained from a study of technical replicates of blood from a handful of donors. The germline V and J ends were trimmed by 4 bases and 5 bases, with 16 bases remaining between them. The germline CDR1 and CDR2 sequences are SGHRS and YFSETQ. The CDR3 covers 14 residues. Profiling relied on immunoSEQ multiplex PCR, and the TCRdb table lists in-frame clones only, not all of them. This table has approximately 100,000 clones, over 90% appearing once. The V call is TRBV5-1, the J call TRBJ2-7; perhaps TRBD2 as D (6 bases). Input material: T cells isolated from PBMCs. The origin of this receptor is a human donor in good health. In DNA, the CDR3 is TGCGCCAGCAGCCCAGGTGGGGGGTTCCACGAGCAGTACTTC. Translating gives CASSPGGGFHEQYF.